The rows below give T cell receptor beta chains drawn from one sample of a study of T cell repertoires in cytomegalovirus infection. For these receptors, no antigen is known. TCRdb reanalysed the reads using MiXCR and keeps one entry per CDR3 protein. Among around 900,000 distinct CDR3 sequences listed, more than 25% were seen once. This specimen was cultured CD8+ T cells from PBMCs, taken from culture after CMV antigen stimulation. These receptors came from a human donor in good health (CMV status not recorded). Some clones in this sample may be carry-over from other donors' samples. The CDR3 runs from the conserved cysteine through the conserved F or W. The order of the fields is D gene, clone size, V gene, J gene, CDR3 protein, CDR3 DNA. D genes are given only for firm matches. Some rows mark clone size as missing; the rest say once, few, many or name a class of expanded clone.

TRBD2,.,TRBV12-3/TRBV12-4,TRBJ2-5,CASGEYGTSGEYETQYF,TGTGCCAGCGGTGAATACGGGACTAGCGGGGAGTACGAGACCCAGTACTTC
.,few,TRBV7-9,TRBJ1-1,CASSLGDLNLNTEAFF,TGTGCCAGCAGCTTAGGTGATCTGAATCTGAACACTGAAGCTTTCTTT
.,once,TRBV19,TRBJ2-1,CASSISRSSGVPPDNEQFF,TGTGCCAGTAGTATCTCTCGGAGTAGTGGGGTCCCCCCTGACAATGAGCAGTTCTTC
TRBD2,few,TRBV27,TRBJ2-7,CASSFLAGAYEQYF,TGTGCCAGCAGTTTTCTAGCGGGGGCCTACGAGCAGTACTTC
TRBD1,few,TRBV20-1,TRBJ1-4,CSAREVGQGGEKLFF,TGCAGTGCTAGAGAGGTGGGACAGGGAGGGGAAAAACTGTTTTTT
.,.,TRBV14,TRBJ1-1,CASSHEGKGTEAFF,TGTGCCAGCAGCCACGAGGGCAAGGGCACTGAAGCTTTCTTT
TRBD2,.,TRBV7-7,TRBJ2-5,CANSLGTSGQETQYF,TGTGCTAACAGCCTGGGGACTAGCGGCCAAGAGACCCAGTACTTC
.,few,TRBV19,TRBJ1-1,CASKWTTNTEAFF,TGTGCCAGTAAATGGACAACGAACACTGAAGCTTTCTTT
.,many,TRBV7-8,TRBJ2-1,CASSRPRFEESSYNEQFF,TGTGCCAGCAGCCGACCTCGGTTTGAGGAAAGCTCCTACAATGAGCAGTTCTTC
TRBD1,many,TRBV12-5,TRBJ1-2,CASGLPTGWGGYTF,TGTGCTAGTGGTTTGCCGACAGGGTGGGGTGGCTACACCTTC
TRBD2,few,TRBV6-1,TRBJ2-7,CASSANEGLAGYEQYF,TGTGCCAGCAGTGCAAATGAGGGACTAGCGGGATACGAGCAGTACTTC
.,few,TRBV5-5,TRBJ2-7,CASRLQGYEQYF,TGTGCCAGCAGGTTACAGGGCTACGAGCAGTACTTC
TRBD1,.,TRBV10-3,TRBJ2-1,CAIRDRERLDNEQFF,TGTGCCATCAGGGACAGGGAGCGGTTGGACAATGAGCAGTTCTTC
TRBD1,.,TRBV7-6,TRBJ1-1,CASSSTGDTWMNTEAFF,TGTGCCAGCAGCTCTACAGGGGACACGTGGATGAACACTGAAGCTTTCTTT
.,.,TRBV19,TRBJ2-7,CASSISQGSYEQYF,TGTGCCAGTAGTATAAGCCAGGGGAGCTACGAGCAGTACTTC
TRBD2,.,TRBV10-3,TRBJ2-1,CAISVLAGGYNEQFF,TGTGCCATCAGTGTTTTAGCGGGGGGTTACAATGAGCAGTTCTTC
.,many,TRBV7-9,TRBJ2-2,CASSGGRINTGELFF,TGTGCCAGCAGTGGGGGCCGGATAAACACCGGGGAGCTGTTTTTT
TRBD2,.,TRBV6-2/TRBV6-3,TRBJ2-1,CASRHFTSGPSYNEQFF,TGTGCCAGCAGACATTTCACTAGCGGGCCCTCCTACAATGAGCAGTTCTTC
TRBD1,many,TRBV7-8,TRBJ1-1,CASSSLPRGRRAFF,TGTGCCAGCAGCTCCCTCCCCAGGGGGCGCCGGGCTTTCTTT